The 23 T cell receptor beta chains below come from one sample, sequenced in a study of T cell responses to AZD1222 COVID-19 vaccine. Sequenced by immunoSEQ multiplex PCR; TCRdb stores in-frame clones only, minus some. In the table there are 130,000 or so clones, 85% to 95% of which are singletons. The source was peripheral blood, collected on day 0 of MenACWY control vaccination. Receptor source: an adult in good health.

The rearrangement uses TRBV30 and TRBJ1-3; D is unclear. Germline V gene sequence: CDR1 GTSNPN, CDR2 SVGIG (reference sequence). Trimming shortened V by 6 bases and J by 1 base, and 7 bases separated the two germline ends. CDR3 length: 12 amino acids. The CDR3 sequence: CACTISGNTIYF. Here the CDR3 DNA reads TGTGCCTGCACGATTTCTGGAAACACCATATATTTT.

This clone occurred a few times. In DNA, the CDR3 is TGTGCCAGCAGTGAAGCGTTGCAGGGGGCGTACTATGGCTACACCTTC. Residues: CASSEALQGAYYGYTF. The chain employs TRBV6-1 and TRBJ1-2, with TRBD1 matching 8 bases. V lost 0 bases and J lost 3; bases outside the gene matches: 6. The CDR3 has 16 amino acids. Germline values: CDR1 MNHNS, CDR2 SASEGT.

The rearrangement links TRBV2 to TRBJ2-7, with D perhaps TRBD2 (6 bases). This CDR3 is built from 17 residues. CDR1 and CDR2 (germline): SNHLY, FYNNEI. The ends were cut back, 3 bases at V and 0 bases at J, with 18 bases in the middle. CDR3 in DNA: TGTGCCAGCAGTGACGCCGGCGGGACGGGGACCTCCTACGAGCAGTACTTC. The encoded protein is CASSDAGGTGTSYEQYF.

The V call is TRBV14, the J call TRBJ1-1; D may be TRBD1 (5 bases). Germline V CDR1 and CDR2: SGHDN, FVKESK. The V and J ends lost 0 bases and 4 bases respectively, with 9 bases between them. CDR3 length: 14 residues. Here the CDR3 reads CASSQDPGSTEAFF. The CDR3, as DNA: TGTGCCAGCAGCCAAGATCCAGGGAGCACTGAAGCTTTCTTT.

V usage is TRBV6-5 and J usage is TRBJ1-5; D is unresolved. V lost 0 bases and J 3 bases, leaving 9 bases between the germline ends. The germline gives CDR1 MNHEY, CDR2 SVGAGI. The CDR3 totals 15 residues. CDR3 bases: TGTGCCAGCAGTTACTCCGCGACCCCCAATCAGCCCCAGCATTTT. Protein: CASSYSATPNQPQHF.

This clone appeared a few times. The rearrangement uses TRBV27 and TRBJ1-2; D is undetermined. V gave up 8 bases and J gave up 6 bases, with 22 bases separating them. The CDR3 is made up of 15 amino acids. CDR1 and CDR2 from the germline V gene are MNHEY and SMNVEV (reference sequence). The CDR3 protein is CASGVRILKDHGYTF. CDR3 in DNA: TGTGCCAGCGGGGTCAGGATACTAAAAGATCATGGCTACACCTTC.

The DNA for the CDR3 is TGCGCCAGCAGCTTGAGTGGCACAGATACGCAGTATTTT. Amino acid sequence: CASSLSGTDTQYF. This chain links TRBV5-1 with TRBJ2-3, with D unresolved. The V end was cut by 1 base, the J end by 1 base, with 4 bases between. Germline V gene data show CDR1 as SGHRS and CDR2 as YFSETQ. The CDR3 totals 13 residues.

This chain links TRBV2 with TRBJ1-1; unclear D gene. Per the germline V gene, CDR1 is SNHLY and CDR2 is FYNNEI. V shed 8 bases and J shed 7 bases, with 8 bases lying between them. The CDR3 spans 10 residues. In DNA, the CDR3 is TGTGCCAGCTCTATCAGTGAAGCTTTCTTT. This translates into CASSISEAFF. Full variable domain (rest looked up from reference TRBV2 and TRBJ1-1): EPEVTQTPSHQVTQMGQEVILRCVPISNHLYFYWYRQILGQKVEFLVSFYNNEISEKSEIFDDQFSVERPDGSNFTLKIRSTKLEDSAMYFCASSISEAFFGQGTRLTVV.

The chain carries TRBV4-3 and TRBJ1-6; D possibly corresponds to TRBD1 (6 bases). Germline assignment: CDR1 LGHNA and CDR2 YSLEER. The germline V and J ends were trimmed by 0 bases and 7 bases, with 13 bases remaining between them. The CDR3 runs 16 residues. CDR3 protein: CASSQDTTGKNSPLHF. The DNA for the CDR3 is TGCGCCAGCAGCCAAGATACTACAGGGAAGAATTCACCCCTCCACTTT.

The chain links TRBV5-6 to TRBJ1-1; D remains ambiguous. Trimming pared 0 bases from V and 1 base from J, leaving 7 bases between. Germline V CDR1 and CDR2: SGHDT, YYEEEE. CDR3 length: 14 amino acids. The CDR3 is CASSLAAQNTEAFF. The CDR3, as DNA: TGTGCCAGCAGCTTGGCCGCACAGAACACTGAAGCTTTCTTT.

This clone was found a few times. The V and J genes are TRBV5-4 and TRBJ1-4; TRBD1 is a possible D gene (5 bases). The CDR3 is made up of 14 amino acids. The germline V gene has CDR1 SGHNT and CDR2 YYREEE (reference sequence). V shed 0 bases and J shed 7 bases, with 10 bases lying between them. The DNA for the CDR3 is TGTGCCAGCAGCTTGGATCGGACAAGTGAAAAACTGTTTTTT. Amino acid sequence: CASSLDRTSEKLFF.

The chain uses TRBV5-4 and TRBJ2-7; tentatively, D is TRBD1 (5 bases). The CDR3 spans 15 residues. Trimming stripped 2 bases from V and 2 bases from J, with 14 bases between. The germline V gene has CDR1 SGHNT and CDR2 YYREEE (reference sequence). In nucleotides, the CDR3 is TGTGCCAGCAGCTTCGGCTTGGGGCCTACCTACGAGCAGTACTTC. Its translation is CASSFGLGPTYEQYF.

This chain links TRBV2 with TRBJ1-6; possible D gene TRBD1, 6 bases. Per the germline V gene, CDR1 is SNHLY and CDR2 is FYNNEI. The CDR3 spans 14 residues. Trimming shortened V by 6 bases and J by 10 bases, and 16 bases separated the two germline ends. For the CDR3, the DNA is TGTGCCAGCAGCCTCGCACAGGGAAGCTCACCCCTCCACTTT. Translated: CASSLAQGSSPLHF. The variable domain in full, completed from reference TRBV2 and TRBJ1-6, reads EPEVTQTPSHQVTQMGQEVILRCVPISNHLYFYWYRQILGQKVEFLVSFYNNEISEKSEIFDDQFSVERPDGSNFTLKIRSTKLEDSAMYFCASSLAQGSSPLHFGNGTRLTVT.

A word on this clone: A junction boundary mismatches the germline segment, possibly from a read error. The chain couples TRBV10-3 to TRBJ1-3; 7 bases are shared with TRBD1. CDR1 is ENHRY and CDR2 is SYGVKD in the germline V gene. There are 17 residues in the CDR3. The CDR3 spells CAVRDSPQEYSGNTIYF. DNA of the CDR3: TGTGCCGTCAGGGACAGTCCTCAAGAATACTCTGGAAACACCATATATTTT.

CDR3 protein: CASSKDIVGGREKLFF. The CDR3 bases are TGTGCCAGCTCGAAGGACATTGTGGGGGGGCGTGAAAAACTGTTTTTT. The gene calls are TRBV18 and TRBJ1-4; D perhaps matches TRBD1 (6 bases). The CDR3 extends over 16 amino acids. Germline V gene data show CDR1 as KGHSH and CDR2 as LQKENI. The ends were cut back, 6 bases at V and 7 bases at J, with 21 bases in the middle. Supplemented by reference TRBV18 and TRBJ1-4, the full variable domain reads NAGVMQNPRHLVRRRGQEARLRCSPMKGHSHVYWYRQLPEEGLKFMVYLQKENIIDESGMPKERFSAEFPKEGPSILRIQQVVRGDSAAYFCASSKDIVGGREKLFFGSGTQLSVL.

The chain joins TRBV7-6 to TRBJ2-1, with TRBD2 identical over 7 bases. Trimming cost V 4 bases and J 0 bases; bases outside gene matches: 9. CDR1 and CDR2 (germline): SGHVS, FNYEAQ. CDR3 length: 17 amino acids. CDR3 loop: CASSSLGKRDSYNEQFF. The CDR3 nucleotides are TGTGCCAGCAGCTCACTGGGGAAGCGGGACTCCTACAATGAGCAGTTCTTC.

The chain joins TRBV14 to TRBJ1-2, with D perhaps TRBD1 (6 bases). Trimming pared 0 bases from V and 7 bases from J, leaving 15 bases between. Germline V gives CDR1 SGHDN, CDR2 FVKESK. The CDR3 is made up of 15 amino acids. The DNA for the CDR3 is TGTGCCAGCAGCCAAGATCTTAAGGGGGGAGGTGGCTACACCTTC. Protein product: CASSQDLKGGGGYTF.

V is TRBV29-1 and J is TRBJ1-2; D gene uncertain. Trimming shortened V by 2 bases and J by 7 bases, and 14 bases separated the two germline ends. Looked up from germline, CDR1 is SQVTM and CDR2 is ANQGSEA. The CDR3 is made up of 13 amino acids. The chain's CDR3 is CSVENGRSGGYTF. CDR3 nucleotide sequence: TGCAGCGTTGAAAACGGCAGGAGTGGTGGCTACACCTTC.

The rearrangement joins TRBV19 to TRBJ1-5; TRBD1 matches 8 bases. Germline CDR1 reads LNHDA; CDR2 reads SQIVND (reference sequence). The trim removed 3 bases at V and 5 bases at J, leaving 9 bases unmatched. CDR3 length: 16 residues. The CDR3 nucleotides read TGTGCCAGTAGTATTATAGGACAGGGAAGGGATCAGCCCCAGCATTTT. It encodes CASSIIGQGRDQPQHF.

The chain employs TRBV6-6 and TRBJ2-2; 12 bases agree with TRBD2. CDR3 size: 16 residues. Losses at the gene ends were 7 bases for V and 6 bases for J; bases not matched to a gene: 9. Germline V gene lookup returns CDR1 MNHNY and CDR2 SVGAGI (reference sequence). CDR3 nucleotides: TGTGCCAGCACCTTACTCCTAGCGGGAGGGCCCGGGGAGCTGTTTTTT. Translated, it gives CASTLLLAGGPGELFF.

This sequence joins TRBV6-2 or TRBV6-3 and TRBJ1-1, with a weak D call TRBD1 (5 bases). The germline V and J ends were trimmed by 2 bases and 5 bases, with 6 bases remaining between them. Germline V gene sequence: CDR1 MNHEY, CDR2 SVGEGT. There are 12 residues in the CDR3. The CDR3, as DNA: TGTGCCAGCAGTTACAAGGGGACTGAAGCTTTCTTT. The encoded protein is CASSYKGTEAFF.

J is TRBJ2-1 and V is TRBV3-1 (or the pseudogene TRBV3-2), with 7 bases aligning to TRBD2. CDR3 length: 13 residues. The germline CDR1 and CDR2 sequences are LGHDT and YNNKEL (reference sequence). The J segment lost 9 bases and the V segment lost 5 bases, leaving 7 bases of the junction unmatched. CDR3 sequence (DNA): TGTGCCAGCAGCTTATTAAGCGGGGTTGAGCAGTTCTTC. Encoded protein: CASSLLSGVEQFF.

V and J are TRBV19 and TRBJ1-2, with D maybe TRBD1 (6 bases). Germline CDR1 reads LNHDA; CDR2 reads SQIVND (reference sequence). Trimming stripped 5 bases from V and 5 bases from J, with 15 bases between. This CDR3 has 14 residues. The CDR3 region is CASSVSGGLYGYTF. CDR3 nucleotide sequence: TGTGCCAGTAGTGTTTCTGGGGGGCTGTATGGCTACACCTTC.